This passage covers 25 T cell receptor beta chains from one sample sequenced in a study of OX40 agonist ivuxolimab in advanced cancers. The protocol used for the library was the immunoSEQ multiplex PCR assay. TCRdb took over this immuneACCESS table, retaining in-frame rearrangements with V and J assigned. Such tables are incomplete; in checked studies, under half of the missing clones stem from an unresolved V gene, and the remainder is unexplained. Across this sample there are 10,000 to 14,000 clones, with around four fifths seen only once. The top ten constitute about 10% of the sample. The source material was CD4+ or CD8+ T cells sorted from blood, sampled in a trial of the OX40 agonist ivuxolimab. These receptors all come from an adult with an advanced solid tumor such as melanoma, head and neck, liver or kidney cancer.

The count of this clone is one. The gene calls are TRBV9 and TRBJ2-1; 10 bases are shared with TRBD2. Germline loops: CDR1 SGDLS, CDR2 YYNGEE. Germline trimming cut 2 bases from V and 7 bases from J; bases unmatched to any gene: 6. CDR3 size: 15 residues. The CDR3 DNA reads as TGTGCCAGCAGCGTCGCTAGCGGGAGACTTAATGAGCAGTTCTTC. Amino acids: CASSVASGRLNEQFF.

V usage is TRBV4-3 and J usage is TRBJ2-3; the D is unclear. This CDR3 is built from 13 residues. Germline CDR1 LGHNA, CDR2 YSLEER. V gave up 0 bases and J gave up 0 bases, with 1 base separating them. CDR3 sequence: CASSQDSTDTQYF. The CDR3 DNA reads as TGCGCCAGCAGCCAAGACAGCACAGATACGCAGTATTTT.

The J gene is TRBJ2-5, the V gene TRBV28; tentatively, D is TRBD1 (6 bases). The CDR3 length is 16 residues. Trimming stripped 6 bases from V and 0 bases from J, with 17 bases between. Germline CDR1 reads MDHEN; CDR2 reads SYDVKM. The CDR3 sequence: CASSPLQGRYQETQYF. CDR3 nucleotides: TGTGCCAGCAGCCCCTTACAGGGAAGGTACCAAGAGACCCAGTACTTC.

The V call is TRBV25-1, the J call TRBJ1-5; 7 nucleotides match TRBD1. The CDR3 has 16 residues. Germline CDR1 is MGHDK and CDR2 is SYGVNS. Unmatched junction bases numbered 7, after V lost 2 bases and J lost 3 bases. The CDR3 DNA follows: TGTGCCAGCAGTGAAACCACAGGGGAGGTCAATCAGCCCCAGCATTTT. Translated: CASSETTGEVNQPQHF.

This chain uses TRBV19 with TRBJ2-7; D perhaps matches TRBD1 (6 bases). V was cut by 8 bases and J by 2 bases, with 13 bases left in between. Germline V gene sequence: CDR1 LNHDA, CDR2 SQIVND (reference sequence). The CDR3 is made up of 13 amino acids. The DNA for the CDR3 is TGTGCCAGTTCCACAGGGTTCACCTACGAGCAGTACTTC. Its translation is CASSTGFTYEQYF.

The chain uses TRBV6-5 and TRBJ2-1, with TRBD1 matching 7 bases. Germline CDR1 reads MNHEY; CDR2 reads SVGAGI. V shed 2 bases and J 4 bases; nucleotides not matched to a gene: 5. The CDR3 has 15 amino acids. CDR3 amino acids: CASSYGDRAYNEQFF. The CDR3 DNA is TGTGCCAGCAGTTACGGAGACAGGGCTTACAATGAGCAGTTCTTC.

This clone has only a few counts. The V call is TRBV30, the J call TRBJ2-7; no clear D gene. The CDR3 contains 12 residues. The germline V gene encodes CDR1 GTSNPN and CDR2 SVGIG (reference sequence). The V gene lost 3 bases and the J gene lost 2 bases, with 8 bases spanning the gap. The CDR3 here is CAWRLTPYEQYF. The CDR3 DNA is TGTGCCTGGAGACTGACTCCCTACGAGCAGTACTTC.

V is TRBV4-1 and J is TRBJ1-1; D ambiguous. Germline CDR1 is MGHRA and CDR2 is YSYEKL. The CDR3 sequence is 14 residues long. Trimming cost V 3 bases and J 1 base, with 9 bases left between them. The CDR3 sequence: CASSHSGQNTEAFF. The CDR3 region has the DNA TGCGCCAGCAGCCATTCAGGCCAGAACACTGAAGCTTTCTTT.

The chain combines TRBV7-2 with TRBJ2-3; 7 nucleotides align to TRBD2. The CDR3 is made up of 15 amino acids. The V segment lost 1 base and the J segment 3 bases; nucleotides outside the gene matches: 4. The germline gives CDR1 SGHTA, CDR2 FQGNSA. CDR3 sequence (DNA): TGTGCCAGCAGCTTAGTGGGCGGGAGAACAGATACGCAGTATTTT. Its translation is CASSLVGGRTDTQYF.

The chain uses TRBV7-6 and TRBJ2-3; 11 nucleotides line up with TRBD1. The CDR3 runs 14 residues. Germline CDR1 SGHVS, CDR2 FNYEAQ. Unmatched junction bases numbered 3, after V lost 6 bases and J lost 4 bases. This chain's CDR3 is CASSWTGGSDTQYF. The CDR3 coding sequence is TGTGCCAGCAGTTGGACAGGGGGCTCAGATACGCAGTATTTT.

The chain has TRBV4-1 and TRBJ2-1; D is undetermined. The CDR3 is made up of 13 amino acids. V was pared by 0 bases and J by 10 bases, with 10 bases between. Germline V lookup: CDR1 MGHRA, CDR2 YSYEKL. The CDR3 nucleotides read TGCGCCAGCAGCCAAGATAGGGCATGGGAGCAGTTCTTC. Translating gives CASSQDRAWEQFF.

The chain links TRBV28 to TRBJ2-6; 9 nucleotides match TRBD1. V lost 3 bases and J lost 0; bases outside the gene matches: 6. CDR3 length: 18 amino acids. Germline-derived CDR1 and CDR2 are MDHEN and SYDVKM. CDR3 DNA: TGTGCCAGCAGTTTCCCCTCGACAGGGGGCTCTGGGGCCAACGTCCTGACTTTC. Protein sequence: CASSFPSTGGSGANVLTF. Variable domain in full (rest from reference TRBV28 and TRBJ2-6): DVKVTQSSRYLVKRTGEKVFLECVQDMDHENMFWYRQDPGLGLRLIYFSYDVKMKEKGDIPEGYSVSREKKERFSLILESASTNQTSMYLCASSFPSTGGSGANVLTFGAGSRLTVL.

CDR3 in DNA: TGTGCCAGCAGTTTTGGGGGGTACTACGAGCAGTACTTC. This gives the protein CASSFGGYYEQYF. The chain uses TRBV28 and TRBJ2-7, with a weak D call TRBD2 (6 bases). The CDR3 length is 13 residues. Trimming left V 3 bases short and J 3 bases short, with 9 bases between. In germline, CDR1 is MDHEN, CDR2 SYDVKM.

The CDR3 nucleotides read TGTGCCAGCAGACCCGACAGGGGGTACTCCTACGAGCAGTACTTC. It yields the protein CASRPDRGYSYEQYF. V and J are TRBV6-5 and TRBJ2-7, with TRBD1 identical over 9 bases. With 6 bases clipped from V and 0 bases from J, the junction kept 6 bases outside the gene matches. The germline gives CDR1 MNHEY, CDR2 SVGAGI. The CDR3 sequence is 15 residues long.

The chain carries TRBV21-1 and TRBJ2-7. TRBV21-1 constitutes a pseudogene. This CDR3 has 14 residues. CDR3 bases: TGTGCCAGCAACACACAAGTAAGGTCCTACGAGCAGTACTTC. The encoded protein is CASNTQVRSYEQYF.

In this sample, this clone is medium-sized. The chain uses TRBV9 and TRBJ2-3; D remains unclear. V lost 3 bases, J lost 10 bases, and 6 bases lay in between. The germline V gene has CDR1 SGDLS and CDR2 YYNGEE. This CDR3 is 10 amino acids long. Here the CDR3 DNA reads TGTGCCAGCAGCGGCGACGCGCAGTATTTT. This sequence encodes CASSGDAQYF.

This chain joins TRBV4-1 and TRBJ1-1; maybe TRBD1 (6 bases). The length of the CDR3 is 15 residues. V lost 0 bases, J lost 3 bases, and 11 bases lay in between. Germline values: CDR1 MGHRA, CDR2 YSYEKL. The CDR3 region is CASSQDPAGDTEAFF. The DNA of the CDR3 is TGCGCCAGCAGCCAAGATCCAGCAGGGGACACTGAAGCTTTCTTT.

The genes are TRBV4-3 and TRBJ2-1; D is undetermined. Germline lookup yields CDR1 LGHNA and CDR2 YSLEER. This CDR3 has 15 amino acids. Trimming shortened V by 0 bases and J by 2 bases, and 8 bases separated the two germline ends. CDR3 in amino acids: CASSQDRLTYNEQFF. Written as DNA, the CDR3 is TGCGCCAGCAGCCAAGATAGGCTGACCTACAATGAGCAGTTCTTC.

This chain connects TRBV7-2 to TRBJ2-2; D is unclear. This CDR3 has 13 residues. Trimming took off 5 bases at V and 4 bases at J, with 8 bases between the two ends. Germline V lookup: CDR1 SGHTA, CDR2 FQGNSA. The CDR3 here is CASSPTITGELFF. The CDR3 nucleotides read TGTGCCAGCAGCCCAACTATCACCGGGGAGCTGTTTTTT.

The CDR3 bases are TGTGCCAGCAGCTTAGGTTCGGCGGGACTAGTCGAGACCCAGTACTTC. This sequence encodes CASSLGSAGLVETQYF. The chain has TRBV11-2 and TRBJ2-5, with 8 nucleotides matching TRBD2. The CDR3 length is 16 residues. The J segment lost 5 bases and the V segment lost 1 base, leaving 9 bases of the junction unmatched. Germline V gene sequence: CDR1 SGHAT, CDR2 FQNNGV. The full variable domain, rest sourced from reference TRBV11-2 and TRBJ2-5, is EAGVAQSPRYKIIEKRQSVAFWCNPISGHATLYWYQQILGQGPKLLIQFQNNGVVDDSQLPKDRFSAERLKGVDSTLKIQPAKLEDSAVYLCASSLGSAGLVETQYFGPGTRLLVL.

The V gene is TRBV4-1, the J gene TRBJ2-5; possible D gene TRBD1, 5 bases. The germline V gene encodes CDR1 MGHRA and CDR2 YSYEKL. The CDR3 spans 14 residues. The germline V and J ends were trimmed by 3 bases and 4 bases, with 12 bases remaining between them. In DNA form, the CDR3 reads TGCGCCAGCAGCCAGAAAGGGGTTTCAGAGACCCAGTACTTC. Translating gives CASSQKGVSETQYF.

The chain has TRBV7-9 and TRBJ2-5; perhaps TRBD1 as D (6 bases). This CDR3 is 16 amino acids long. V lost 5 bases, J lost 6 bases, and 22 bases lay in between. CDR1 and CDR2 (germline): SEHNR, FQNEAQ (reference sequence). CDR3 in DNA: TGTGCCAGCAGCGGACCGGACAGCTTCCCCCCACAGACCCAGTACTTC. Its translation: CASSGPDSFPPQTQYF. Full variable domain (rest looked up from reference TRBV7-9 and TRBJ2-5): DTGVSQNPRHKITKRGQNVTFRCDPISEHNRLYWYRQTLGQGPEFLTYFQNEAQLEKSRLLSDRFSAERPKGSFSTLEIQRTEQGDSAMYLCASSGPDSFPPQTQYFGPGTRLLVL.

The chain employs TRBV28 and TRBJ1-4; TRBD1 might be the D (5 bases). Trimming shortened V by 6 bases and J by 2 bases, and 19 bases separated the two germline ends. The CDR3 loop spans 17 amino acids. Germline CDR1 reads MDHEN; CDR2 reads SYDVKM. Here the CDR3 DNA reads TGTGCCAGCAGCTTCGACCCAGGGAACCCCACTAATGAAAAACTGTTTTTT. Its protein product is CASSFDPGNPTNEKLFF.

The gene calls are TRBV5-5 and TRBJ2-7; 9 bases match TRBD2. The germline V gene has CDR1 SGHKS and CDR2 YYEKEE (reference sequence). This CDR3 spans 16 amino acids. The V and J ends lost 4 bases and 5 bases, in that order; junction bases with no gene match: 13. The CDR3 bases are TGTGCCAGCAGCCCCTTCTCTAGCGGGAATTTCGACGAGCAGTACTTC. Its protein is CASSPFSSGNFDEQYF.

The CDR3 here is CASSEAGQFSFSGNTIYF. The CDR3 DNA sequence: TGTGCCAGCAGCGAAGCGGGACAGTTCTCCTTCTCTGGAAACACCATATATTTT. V usage is TRBV9 and J usage is TRBJ1-3, with TRBD1 matching over 7 bases. Germline V gives CDR1 SGDLS, CDR2 YYNGEE. The CDR3 extends over 18 amino acids. V was clipped by 3 bases and J by 0 bases; unmatched bases: 12.